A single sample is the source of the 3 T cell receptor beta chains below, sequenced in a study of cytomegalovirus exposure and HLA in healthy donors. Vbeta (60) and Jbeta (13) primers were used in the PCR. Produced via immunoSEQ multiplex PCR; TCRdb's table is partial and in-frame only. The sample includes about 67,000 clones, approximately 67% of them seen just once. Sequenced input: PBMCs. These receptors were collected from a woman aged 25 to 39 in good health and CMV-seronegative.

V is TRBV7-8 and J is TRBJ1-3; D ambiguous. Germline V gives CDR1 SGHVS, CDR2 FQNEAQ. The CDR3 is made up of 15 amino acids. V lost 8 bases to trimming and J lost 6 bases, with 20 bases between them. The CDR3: CASAPGARRENTIYF. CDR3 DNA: TGTGCCAGCGCACCGGGCGCTCGGCGGGAAAACACCATATATTTT. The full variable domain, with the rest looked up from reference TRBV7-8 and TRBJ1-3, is GAGVSQSPRYKVAKRGQDVALRCDPISGHVSLFWYQQALGQGPEFLTYFQNEAQLDKSGLPSDRFFAERPEGSVSTLKIQRTQQEDSAVYLCASAPGARRENTIYFGEGSWLTVV.

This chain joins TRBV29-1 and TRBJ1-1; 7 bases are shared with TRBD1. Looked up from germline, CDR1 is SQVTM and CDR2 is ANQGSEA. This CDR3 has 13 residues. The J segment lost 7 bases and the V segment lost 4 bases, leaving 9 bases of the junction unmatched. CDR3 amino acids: CSVAARGSVEAFF. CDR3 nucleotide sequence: TGCAGCGTTGCCGCCAGGGGGTCCGTTGAAGCTTTCTTT.

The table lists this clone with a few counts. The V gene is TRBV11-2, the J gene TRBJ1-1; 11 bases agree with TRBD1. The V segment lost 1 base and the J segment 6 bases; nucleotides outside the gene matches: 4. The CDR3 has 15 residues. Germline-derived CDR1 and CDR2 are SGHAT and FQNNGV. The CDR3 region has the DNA TGTGCCAGCAGCTTAGTGGGGACAGGGGGGGCTGAAGCTTTCTTT. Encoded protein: CASSLVGTGGAEAFF.